This T cell receptor beta chain originates from a study of T cell responses to AZD1222 COVID-19 vaccine. CDR1 SNHLY and CDR2 FYNNEI come from the germline V gene. This CDR3 is 11 amino acids long. V was cut by 1 base and J by 7 bases, with 4 bases left in between. Sequenced by immunoSEQ multiplex PCR; TCRdb stores in-frame clones only, minus some. The sample includes around 120,000 clones, 92% of them seen just once. This TCR derives from an adult in good health. The chain employs TRBV2 and TRBJ1-2; no firm D call. Sequenced here: peripheral blood, sampled on day 0 of AZD1222 vaccination. For the CDR3, the DNA is TGTGCCAGCAGTGAAGGGGTTGGCTACACCTTC. Encoded protein: CASSEGVGYTF.